These 15 T cell receptor beta chains came from one sample sequenced in a study of vaccination and CD4 T cells after COVID-19 (dated by TCRdb to the early 2020s). Interpreted using the paper, the treatment or condition label stands for: approximately 9-day PBMC culture with coronavirus spike peptide pools or control peptides (ViraFEST assay). CD4+ T cells from unexposed donors were collected before the COVID-19 pandemic (2011-2018). Libraries came from PCR. TCRdb records Illumina iSeq 100 as the sequencer. At the Johns Hopkins FTIC core, DNA from the cultured CD4+ T cells underwent TCR sequencing with the Oncomine TCR Beta short-read assay. Genomic DNA was extracted from the cultured CD4+ T cells with the QIAamp micro DNA kit. Clones were called with MiXCR by TCRdb after fastp trimmed the public reads at Q25, and only in-frame beta chains were retained. CDR3 protein duplicates are merged, each entry listing the most common genes and DNA. The sample table shows about 8,300 distinct CDR3 sequences, and over 30% are seen once. Together, the top ten hold less than 25% of the sample.

These receptors have no identified antigens. The source material was CD4+ T cells from blood, cultured in vitro. The source of these receptors is a human donor in good health.

This clonotype was counted only a few times. The V gene is TRBV18, the J gene TRBJ2-1; 8 bases fit TRBD2. This CDR3 comprises 19 residues. Germline CDR1 reads KGHSH; CDR2 reads LQKENI. V lost 5 bases, J lost 3 bases, and 18 bases stayed unmatched. The CDR3 loop is CASSVLPAGGLSIYNEQFF. The CDR3 nucleotides are TGTGCCAGCTCAGTCCTGCCCGCGGGAGGCCTCTCGATCTACAATGAGCAGTTCTTC.

The chain links TRBV6-2 or TRBV6-3 to TRBJ2-1; D is possibly TRBD1 (5 bases). CDR1 MNHEY and CDR2 SVGEGT come from the germline V gene. Trimming stripped 5 bases from V and 12 bases from J, with 20 bases between. The CDR3 is 14 amino acids. The CDR3 DNA reads as TGTGCCAGCAGTCCGGCCCAGGGATTCTCGGGGCAGTTCTTC. Translation: CASSPAQGFSGQFF.

This clonotype is medium-sized within its sample. The V and J genes are TRBV27 and TRBJ2-3; possibly TRBD2 for D (7 bases). This CDR3 region has 17 residues. V was pared by 5 bases and J by 0 bases, with 18 bases between. The germline V gene encodes CDR1 MNHEY and CDR2 SMNVEV (reference sequence). The DNA for the CDR3 is TGTGCCAGCAGTCCCCTGTGGGGGGGGCCTAGCACAGATACGCAGTATTTT. It codes for CASSPLWGGPSTDTQYF.

The chain has TRBV28 and TRBJ2-7; TRBD1 matches at 8 bases. CDR1 and CDR2 from the germline V gene are MDHEN and SYDVKM. With V trimmed by 4 bases and J by 5 bases, 4 bases remained unmatched. The CDR3 extends over 13 amino acids. The CDR3 DNA is TGTGCCAGCAGTTCGACAGGGGTCCACGAGCAGTACTTC. Amino acids: CASSSTGVHEQYF.

This clonotype was detected a few times. This chain links TRBV27 with TRBJ1-6; TRBD1 might be the D (6 bases). Germline assignment: CDR1 MNHEY and CDR2 SMNVEV (reference sequence). V shed 5 bases and J shed 8 bases, with 16 bases lying between them. The CDR3 runs to 15 residues. The CDR3 spells CASSQQTGDHSPLHF. CDR3 nucleotide sequence: TGTGCCAGCAGTCAACAGACAGGTGATCATTCACCCCTCCACTTT.

V and J are TRBV2 and TRBJ1-1; 9 bases line up with TRBD1. V lost 7 bases and J lost 0; bases outside the gene matches: 15. The CDR3 covers 18 residues. The germline gives CDR1 SNHLY, CDR2 FYNNEI. The CDR3 sequence is CASTLRDRVGRMNTEAFF. Here the CDR3 DNA reads TGTGCCAGCACTCTCCGGGACAGGGTAGGACGGATGAACACTGAAGCTTTCTTT.

The chain has TRBV7-2 and TRBJ2-3; 9 bases map to TRBD2. J lost 5 bases, V lost 5 bases, and 11 bases had no gene match. The germline V gene has CDR1 SGHTA and CDR2 FQGNSA. This CDR3 contains 16 residues. The CDR3 nucleotides are TGTGCCAGCAGCCAACGAGCGGGAGCGGGGGGAGATACGCAGTATTTT. Its translation: CASSQRAGAGGDTQYF.

V usage is TRBV28 and J usage is TRBJ1-1; D unclear. Trimming removed 3 bases at V and 8 bases at J, with 10 bases between. The CDR3 contains 12 residues. Germline V CDR1 and CDR2: MDHEN, SYDVKM. The CDR3 nucleotides read TGTGCCAGCAGTTTGGGCCTACTCGAAGCTTTCTTT. Its translation is CASSLGLLEAFF. The full variable domain, with the rest looked up from reference TRBV28 and TRBJ1-1, is DVKVTQSSRYLVKRTGEKVFLECVQDMDHENMFWYRQDPGLGLRLIYFSYDVKMKEKGDIPEGYSVSREKKERFSLILESASTNQTSMYLCASSLGLLEAFFGQGTRLTVV.

This clonotype was found a few times. The chain joins TRBV20-1 to TRBJ2-1; 8 nucleotides line up with TRBD2. The CDR3 covers 17 residues. The germline V gene encodes CDR1 DFQATT and CDR2 SNEGSKA (reference sequence). The V gene end was trimmed by 1 base and the J gene end by 0 bases; junction bases not matched to a gene: 8. DNA of the CDR3: TGCAGTGCTAGAGTGAGGGTCAGCGGGAGCTCCTACAATGAGCAGTTCTTC. It encodes CSARVRVSGSSYNEQFF.

This rearrangement joins TRBV27 to TRBJ2-3; D not certain. Trimming shortened V by 0 bases and J by 2 bases, and 12 bases separated the two germline ends. Germline V gene lookup returns CDR1 MNHEY and CDR2 SMNVEV (reference sequence). The length of the CDR3 is 16 residues. The CDR3 is CASSLSSPRNTDTQYF. The DNA for the CDR3 is TGTGCCAGCAGTTTATCGTCTCCGAGGAACACAGATACGCAGTATTTT.

This sequence joins TRBV7-2 and TRBJ2-3; D perhaps matches TRBD2 (6 bases). This CDR3 contains 14 residues. Germline V lookup: CDR1 SGHTA, CDR2 FQGNSA. The V end lost 3 bases, the J end lost 1 base, and 8 bases lay between the germline ends. The CDR3: CASSFGGGTDTQYF. The CDR3 nucleotides are TGTGCCAGCAGCTTCGGCGGGGGCACAGATACGCAGTATTTT.

The chain is built from TRBV15 and TRBJ1-4; D gene uncertain. Germline V gene sequence: CDR1 LNHNV, CDR2 YYDKDF (reference sequence). V lost 2 bases and J 8 bases, leaving 12 bases between the germline ends. The CDR3 totals 14 residues. CDR3 in DNA: TGTGCCACCAGCAGACTTACTGGTGGGGAAAAACTGTTTTTT. It specifies CATSRLTGGEKLFF. The full variable domain, with the rest looked up from reference TRBV15 and TRBJ1-4, is DAMVIQNPRYQVTQFGKPVTLSCSQTLNHNVMYWYQQKSSQAPKLLFHYYDKDFNNEADTPDNFQSRRPNTSFCFLDIRSPGLGDTAMYLCATSRLTGGEKLFFGSGTQLSVL.

This clonotype was found a few times. The gene calls are TRBV7-3 and TRBJ2-3, with a tentative D call TRBD1 (6 bases). V was cut by 4 bases and J by 3 bases, with 8 bases left in between. The CDR3 covers 13 residues. In germline, CDR1 is SGHTA, CDR2 FQGTGA. In DNA, the CDR3 is TGTGCCAGCAGCTCCGGGACAACAGATACGCAGTATTTT. It translates to CASSSGTTDTQYF.

V and J are TRBV7-2 and TRBJ2-3; 13 bases are shared with TRBD2. CDR1 is SGHTA and CDR2 is FQGNSA in the germline V gene. The CDR3 has 17 residues. V lost 5 bases to trimming and J lost 0 bases; unmatched junction nucleotides: 5. CDR3: CASSPMTSGRSTDTQYF. CDR3 nucleotides: TGTGCCAGCAGCCCTATGACTAGCGGGAGGAGCACAGATACGCAGTATTTT.

The genes are TRBV9 and TRBJ2-5, with TRBD2 matching 7 bases. CDR3 length: 13 residues. With V trimmed by 4 bases and J by 4 bases, 4 bases remained unmatched. Germline assignment: CDR1 SGDLS and CDR2 YYNGEE. The CDR3 loop reads CASSPRGVETQYF. CDR3 sequence (DNA): TGTGCCAGCAGCCCTCGGGGGGTAGAGACCCAGTACTTC.